The 21 T cell receptor beta chains reported below all come from one sample, sequenced in a study of OX40 agonist ivuxolimab in advanced cancers. TCRdb's table, derived via immunoSEQ multiplex PCR, lists solely in-frame clones and lacks some. The data contain 17,000 or so clones, roughly 73% of them seen just once; the ten biggest clones take up approximately 28%. The starting material was CD4+ or CD8+ T cells sorted from blood, obtained in a trial of the OX40 agonist ivuxolimab. The receptor set was obtained from an adult with an advanced solid tumor such as melanoma, head and neck, liver or kidney cancer.

The V and J genes are TRBV6-5 and TRBJ2-7; D gene ambiguous. This CDR3 contains 14 residues. Germline V gives CDR1 MNHEY, CDR2 SVGAGI. V was trimmed by 2 bases and J by 3 bases, leaving 11 bases between them. The CDR3 nucleotides are TGTGCCAGCAGTTACCGGCTTTGGGACTACGAGCAGTACTTC. Protein sequence: CASSYRLWDYEQYF.

This sequence joins TRBV6-5 and TRBJ2-7; 7 positions agree with TRBD1. In germline, CDR1 is MNHEY, CDR2 SVGAGI. There are 13 residues in the CDR3. Trimming at V came to 5 bases and at J to 2 bases, leaving 3 bases not matched to a gene. The CDR3 DNA sequence: TGTGCCAGCAGTGAAGGACAGGCCTACGAGCAGTACTTC. Translation gives CASSEGQAYEQYF.

The rearrangement links TRBV29-1 to TRBJ1-1; D unclear. With 0 bases removed from V and 7 bases from J, the gap between germline ends came to 6 bases. Germline values: CDR1 SQVTM, CDR2 ANQGSEA. This CDR3 region has 11 residues. CDR3 amino acids: CSVEDRSEAFF. CDR3 DNA: TGCAGCGTTGAAGATCGAAGTGAAGCTTTCTTT. Complete variable domain (other parts from reference TRBV29-1 and TRBJ1-1): SAVISQKPSRDICQRGTSLTIQCQVDSQVTMMFWYRQQPGQSLTLIATANQGSEATYESGFVIDKFPISRPNLTFSTLTVSNMSPEDSSIYLCSVEDRSEAFFGQGTRLTVV.

This rearrangement joins TRBV28 to TRBJ2-1; 7 nucleotides align to TRBD1. The V gene's germline CDR1 is MDHEN and CDR2 SYDVKM. After removal of 3 bases from V and 10 bases from J, the junction contained 6 bases not matched to a gene. The CDR3 totals 13 residues. Here the CDR3 DNA reads TGTGCCAGCAGTTTGAACAGGGGATGGGAGCAGTTCTTC. Its protein is CASSLNRGWEQFF.

J is TRBJ2-7 and V is TRBV7-9; the D is unclear. Germline V gene data show CDR1 as SEHNR and CDR2 as FQNEAQ (reference sequence). The CDR3 runs to 14 residues. The germline V and J ends were trimmed by 5 bases and 0 bases, with 11 bases remaining between them. The CDR3 loop reads CASSMDGHSYEQYF. CDR3 coding DNA: TGTGCCAGCAGCATGGACGGCCACTCCTACGAGCAGTACTTC.

The chain has TRBV10-3 and TRBJ2-7; D is undetermined. The length of the CDR3 is 13 residues. V was cut by 2 bases and J by 5 bases, with 10 bases left in between. CDR1 and CDR2 (germline): ENHRY, SYGVKD. The CDR3 coding sequence is TGTGCCATCAGTGAGCCTCTATTAGACGAGCAGTACTTC. It encodes CAISEPLLDEQYF.

V gene TRBV6-5 combines with J gene TRBJ2-7; TRBD1 agrees at 10 bases. Looked up from germline, CDR1 is MNHEY and CDR2 is SVGAGI. The CDR3 runs 14 residues. J lost 3 bases, V lost 5 bases, and 4 bases had no gene match. The CDR3 loop reads CASSPGTGDYEQYF. DNA of the CDR3: TGTGCCAGCAGTCCGGGGACAGGGGACTACGAGCAGTACTTC.

DNA of the CDR3: TGTGCCAGCAGTTTATCCATCAGCGGGAGGGCCCATAGCACAGATACGCAGTATTTT. This encodes CASSLSISGRAHSTDTQYF. V usage is TRBV27 and J usage is TRBJ2-3; the match to TRBD2 covers 10 bases. Germline V gene sequence: CDR1 MNHEY, CDR2 SMNVEV (reference sequence). Trimming cost V 0 bases and J 0 bases; bases outside gene matches: 9. The CDR3 sequence is 19 residues long.

This clone came up a few times. The rearrangement links TRBV30 to TRBJ1-1, with D maybe TRBD1 (5 bases). Trimming took 2 bases from V and 4 from J, leaving 8 bases between them. Germline V gives CDR1 GTSNPN, CDR2 SVGIG (reference sequence). There are 12 residues in the CDR3. This chain's CDR3 is CAWSFGTTEAFF. CDR3 DNA sequence: TGTGCCTGGAGTTTTGGGACCACTGAAGCTTTCTTT.

As for this clone: One junction end disagrees with the germline gene, perhaps due to a read error. The V and J genes are TRBV10-3 and TRBJ2-6; TRBD1 aligns across 11 bases. Per germline, CDR1 ENHRY and CDR2 SYGVKD. The CDR3 has 16 amino acids. CDR3 coding DNA: TGTGCCAGCAGTGGACAGGGGGCAACTGGGGCCAACGTCCTGACTTTC. It codes for CASSGQGATGANVLTF.

This clone has just a few counts. The chain uses TRBV5-8 and TRBJ1-5; D is unclear. CDR1 SGHTS and CDR2 YDEGEE come from the germline V gene. V was shortened by 1 base and J by 7 bases, with 6 bases between the two germline ends. This CDR3 is 12 amino acids long. The CDR3 coding sequence is TGTGCCAGCAGCTTGTCGTTGCAGCCCCAGCATTTT. It yields the protein CASSLSLQPQHF.

The chain combines TRBV29-1 with TRBJ2-4; possibly TRBD2 for D (7 bases). From germline, CDR1 is SQVTM and CDR2 ANQGSEA. The CDR3 consists of 12 residues. Deletions cut 7 bases from V and 6 bases from J, with 13 bases between. The DNA of the CDR3 is TGCAGCGCAGGGGAGGGTGTAAACATTCAGTACTTC. Protein sequence: CSAGEGVNIQYF. The entire variable domain, with the rest obtained from reference TRBV29-1 and TRBJ2-4, is as follows: SAVISQKPSRDICQRGTSLTIQCQVDSQVTMMFWYRQQPGQSLTLIATANQGSEATYESGFVIDKFPISRPNLTFSTLTVSNMSPEDSSIYLCSAGEGVNIQYFGAGTRLSVL.

The J gene is TRBJ2-5, the V gene TRBV4-1; perhaps TRBD1 as D (6 bases). Per the germline V gene, CDR1 is MGHRA and CDR2 is YSYEKL. This CDR3 contains 14 residues. V was pared by 6 bases and J by 1 base, with 12 bases between. The CDR3, as DNA: TGCGCCAGCAGTTATGGACAGAGCCAAGAGACCCAGTACTTC. It encodes CASSYGQSQETQYF.

This clone appeared once. The chain recombines TRBV7-9 with TRBJ2-1; 11 bases are a match to TRBD2. Trimming removed 0 bases from V and 5 bases from J; junction bases left unmatched: 3. The CDR3 loop spans 16 amino acids. In germline, CDR1 is SEHNR, CDR2 FQNEAQ (reference sequence). CDR3 DNA: TGTGCCAGCAGCTTAGCTGGGACTAGCGGTCACAATGAGCAGTTCTTC. Translation gives CASSLAGTSGHNEQFF.

V usage is TRBV12-5 and J usage is TRBJ1-1; perhaps TRBD1 as D (5 bases). There are 15 residues in the CDR3. With 4 bases removed from V and 0 bases from J, the gap between germline ends came to 12 bases. CDR1 LGHNT and CDR2 FRNRAP come from the germline V gene. The CDR3: CASGWGDGLNTEAFF. In nucleotides, the CDR3 is TGTGCTAGTGGTTGGGGGGACGGATTGAACACTGAAGCTTTCTTT.

The J gene is TRBJ2-7, the V gene TRBV9; 10 nucleotides match TRBD1. Losses at the gene ends were 0 bases for V and 2 bases for J; bases not matched to a gene: 5. Looked up from germline, CDR1 is SGDLS and CDR2 is YYNGEE. The CDR3 sequence is 16 residues long. The CDR3 spells CASSVGGTGVAYEQYF. For the CDR3, the DNA is TGTGCCAGCAGCGTAGGGGGGACAGGGGTTGCCTACGAGCAGTACTTC.

This clone was seen a single time. The chain carries TRBV29-1 and TRBJ1-1; 7 bases line up with TRBD1. Germline CDR1 and CDR2: SQVTM and ANQGSEA. CDR3 length equals 12 residues. The V gene end was trimmed by 2 bases and the J gene end by 6 bases; junction bases not matched to a gene: 3. The CDR3 protein is CSVERQGAEAFF. The CDR3 DNA sequence: TGCAGCGTTGAACGACAGGGCGCTGAAGCTTTCTTT.

The V call is TRBV6-5, the J call TRBJ2-1, with a weak D call TRBD2 (6 bases). Trimming cost V 5 bases and J 8 bases, with 16 bases left between them. The CDR3 spans 14 residues. Germline V gene lookup returns CDR1 MNHEY and CDR2 SVGAGI. The CDR3 here is CASSTRWGVDEQFF. The CDR3 DNA follows: TGTGCCAGCAGTACTAGGTGGGGGGTTGATGAGCAGTTCTTC.

The chain combines TRBV5-6 with TRBJ2-7; D not resolved. The CDR3 extends over 14 amino acids. Germline V gene sequence: CDR1 SGHDT, CDR2 YYEEEE. V lost 0 bases and J 4 bases, leaving 11 bases between the germline ends. CDR3: CASSLALQIYEQYF. The CDR3 coding sequence is TGTGCCAGCAGCTTGGCCTTACAGATTTACGAGCAGTACTTC.

This clone is termed large. The genes are TRBV13 and TRBJ1-1, with a weak D call TRBD1 (6 bases). Trimming took 5 bases from V and 1 from J, leaving 11 bases between them. Germline lookup yields CDR1 PRHDT and CDR2 FYEKMQ (reference sequence). This CDR3 region has 14 residues. The CDR3 DNA reads as TGTGCCAGCAGCGAGGGACACCCGAACACTGAAGCTTTCTTT. Encoded protein: CASSEGHPNTEAFF.

The chain uses TRBV11-2 and TRBJ1-5; 9 bases map to TRBD1. Germline CDR1 SGHAT, CDR2 FQNNGV. The CDR3 is 16 residues long. V shed 4 bases, J shed 0 bases, and the junction held 4 bases outside the gene matches. The CDR3, as DNA: TGTGCCAGCAGCTACGGACAGGGGTATAGCAATCAGCCCCAGCATTTT. As protein: CASSYGQGYSNQPQHF.